The rows below give T cell receptor beta chains drawn from one sample of a study of molecular identifiers for immune sequencing clone quantification. MiXCR, run by TCRdb on the PCR reads, gives a single entry per CDR3 protein. The sample records more than 550,000 distinct CDR3 sequences, 25% being singletons. Sequencing was performed on naive CD8+ T cells from blood, with Jurkat cell RNA spiked in. The source of these receptors is a human donor in good health. Some libraries in this study had Jurkat cell RNA spiked in. Each CDR3 is given without its conserved first and last residue.

V,J,CDR3
TRBV19,TRBJ2-2,ASSISGHGELF
TRBV7-9,TRBJ1-1,ASSQVDTEAF
TRBV12-3/TRBV12-4,TRBJ2-2,ASIWEGTAGELF
TRBV4-3,TRBJ1-2,ASSQWEGSYGYT
TRBV15,TRBJ2-5,ATSSPELGVETQY
TRBV7-9,TRBJ2-3,ASSLAQGSKDTQY
TRBV27,TRBJ2-7,ASSPGTSFSEQY
TRBV28,TRBJ2-7,ASSLYGKTYEQY
TRBV20-1,TRBJ2-7,SARDQDRGYEQY
TRBV13,TRBJ2-1,ASSPRTGSSYNEQF
TRBV2,TRBJ2-7,ASSDQRALPRDEQY
TRBV30,TRBJ1-6,AWSVETGNSPLH
TRBV12-3/TRBV12-4,TRBJ2-7,ASMNPVTYEQY
TRBV6-7,TRBJ2-3,ASSYPVGGGTDTQY
TRBV15,TRBJ1-3,ATDTGGGNTIY
TRBV2,TRBJ2-3,ASSVYVGQAKVTDTQY
TRBV4-3,TRBJ1-4,ASSQDRGGDEKLF
TRBV19,TRBJ2-7,ASSIVRDSPYEQY
TRBV30,TRBJ2-4,AWSANPGSKNIQY
TRBV4-3,TRBJ1-1,ASSQDRGLNTEAF
TRBV9,TRBJ2-2,ASSVHRGTNTGELF
TRBV11-2,TRBJ2-1,ASSLYPGGYVGNEQF
TRBV28,TRBJ1-3,ASSLDRPSGRNTIY
TRBV6-6,TRBJ1-4,ASSYVSTNEKLF
TRBV6-6,TRBJ2-7,ASGYRGTGGEQY
TRBV27,TRBJ1-1,ASSFQGSAEAF